Listed below are T cell receptor beta chains from one sample, sequenced in a study of post-analysis software for immune sequencing data. TCRdb called the PCR reads again in MiXCR, with one record for every CDR3 protein. The sample lists 500,000 to 600,000 distinct CDR3 sequences, about 44% occurring once. The source material was blood. The receptors come from a girl aged 5-17 years with multiple sclerosis. Each CDR3 is given with its conserved first and last residue. The order of the fields is D gene, J gene, clone size, V gene, CDR3 protein, CDR3 DNA. A D gene is named only where the DNA matches it firmly. Part of the rows lack a size; the others show once, few, many or a class for expanded clones.

. TRBJ2-1 . TRBV5-1 CASSLGPVEQFF TGCGCCAGCAGCCTCGGACCCGTAGAGCAGTTCTTC
. TRBJ1-2 . TRBV4-1 CASGQDVAGKVGGYTF TGCGCCAGCGGCCAAGACGTCGCAGGGAAGGTAGGCGGCTACACCTTC
. TRBJ1-3 . TRBV12-3/TRBV12-4 CASSLLAGVGNTIYF TGTGCCAGCAGTTTACTGGCAGGGGTTGGAAACACCATATATTTT
. TRBJ1-1 few TRBV29-1 CSVARLSTEAFF TGCAGCGTTGCCAGACTAAGCACTGAAGCTTTCTTT
. TRBJ2-7 . TRBV12-3/TRBV12-4 CASRAREENEQYF TGTGCCAGCAGGGCGAGGGAGGAGAACGAGCAGTACTTC
TRBD1 TRBJ1-1 . TRBV20-1 CSFKKGTGGDLRTEAFF TGCAGCTTTAAGAAGGGGACAGGGGGCGATTTGCGGACTGAAGCTTTCTTT
. TRBJ2-3 . TRBV7-3 CASSLLARGTDTQYF TGTGCCAGCAGCTTATTAGCGAGGGGCACAGATACGCAGTATTTT
. TRBJ2-7 . TRBV7-8 CASSTGPSYEQYF TGTGCCAGCAGCACAGGGCCCTCCTACGAGCAGTACTTC
TRBD1 TRBJ2-7 . TRBV30 CACSKTGGWYEQYF TGTGCCTGTTCTAAAACAGGGGGATGGTACGAGCAGTACTTC
. TRBJ2-3 once TRBV5-1 CASSLPRAGSDTQYF TGCGCCAGCAGCTTACCCCGAGCGGGCTCAGATACGCAGTATTTT
TRBD1 TRBJ2-3 . TRBV20-1 CSASRDSLITDTQYF TGCAGTGCTAGCCGGGACAGCCTTATCACAGATACGCAGTATTTT
. TRBJ2-3 once TRBV7-2 CASSPSINGSTDTQYF TGTGCCAGCAGCCCTTCAATTAACGGAAGCACAGATACGCAGTATTTT
TRBD1 TRBJ2-4 . TRBV12-3/TRBV12-4 CASSLGQGSKNIQYF TGTGCCAGCAGTCTAGGACAGGGATCCAAAAACATTCAGTACTTC
TRBD2 TRBJ2-1 . TRBV10-3 CAISSGTSGYNEQFF TGTGCCATCAGCTCCGGGACTAGCGGGTACAATGAGCAGTTCTTC
TRBD1 TRBJ2-1 . TRBV6-1 CARGDRDNEQFF TGTGCCAGAGGGGACAGGGACAATGAGCAGTTCTTC
. TRBJ1-1 . TRBV6-5 CAGSYSMDEAFF TGTGCCGGCAGTTACTCGATGGATGAAGCTTTCTTT
. TRBJ2-3 . TRBV6-1 CASSESGSTDTQYF TGTGCCAGCAGTGAATCAGGTAGCACAGATACGCAGTATTTT
. TRBJ2-1 . TRBV12-3/TRBV12-4 CASSPYQGFNEQFF TGTGCCAGCAGCCCATATCAGGGCTTCAATGAGCAGTTCTTC
. TRBJ2-7 . TRBV20-1 CSATTGGTYEQYF TGCAGTGCCACGACTGGAGGGACCTACGAGCAGTACTTC
TRBD1 TRBJ1-5 many TRBV20-1 CSARTGGNQPQHF TGCAGTGCTAGGACAGGGGGCAATCAGCCCCAGCATTTT
TRBD2 TRBJ2-7 . TRBV6-5 CASRPGLASGAQYF TGTGCCAGCAGGCCGGGACTAGCGTCGGGGGCCCAGTACTTC
. TRBJ2-1 few TRBV10-1 CASSDPKEMGGDNEQFF TGCGCCAGCAGTGACCCAAAGGAGATGGGAGGCGACAATGAGCAGTTCTTC
. TRBJ2-7 few TRBV12-3/TRBV12-4 CASSRITGKVYEQYF TGTGCCAGCAGTCGAATCACAGGGAAAGTCTACGAGCAGTACTTC
. TRBJ2-7 . TRBV12-3/TRBV12-4 CASSLAVIEQYF TGCGCCAGCAGTTTAGCGGTGATCGAGCAGTACTTC
TRBD1 TRBJ2-1 . TRBV6-6 CATIEGQGVNEQFF TGTGCCACGATCGAGGGACAGGGTGTAAATGAGCAGTTCTTC
. TRBJ1-2 few TRBV10-3 CAISGPNTGNYGYTF TGTGCCATCAGTGGCCCAAACACAGGGAACTATGGCTACACCTTC
TRBD2 TRBJ2-1 . TRBV5-1 CASSLQGTSGRVAYNEQFF TGCGCCAGCAGCTTGCAAGGGACTAGCGGGAGGGTAGCCTACAATGAGCAGTTCTTC
. TRBJ1-5 once TRBV4-2 CASSQDGLGNNQPQHF TGTGCCAGCAGCCAAGATGGTCTCGGCAATAATCAACCCCAGCATTTT
. TRBJ1-2 once TRBV24-1 CATSDPGNLKDGYTF TGTGCCACCAGTGATCCCGGGAATTTAAAAGATGGCTACACCTTC
TRBD1 TRBJ1-2 . TRBV4-2 CASSQSGTGGGYTF TGTGCCAGCAGCCAAAGCGGTACAGGGGGAGGCTACACCTTC
TRBD2 TRBJ2-1 few TRBV20-1 CGPSKHTGGPNEQFF TGCGGACCCTCCAAACATACGGGGGGGCCCAATGAGCAGTTCTTC
. TRBJ2-3 . TRBV2 CASKGGLSMADTQYF TGTGCCAGCAAGGGGGGCTTGAGTATGGCAGATACGCAGTATTTT
TRBD1 TRBJ2-5 . TRBV5-1 CASSPGQGKTQYF TGCGCCAGCAGCCCCGGACAGGGAAAGACCCAGTACTTC
. TRBJ1-1 . TRBV6-4 CASSDNTEAFF TGTGCCAGCAGTGACAATACTGAAGCTTTCTTT
. TRBJ1-2 . TRBV12-3/TRBV12-4 CASREVEGYGYTF TGTGCCAGCAGGGAGGTTGAGGGTTATGGCTACACCTTC
TRBD2 TRBJ2-1 . TRBV14 CASSHKGLAGGPTIYNEQFF TGTGCCAGCAGCCATAAAGGACTAGCGGGGGGCCCAACGATTTACAATGAGCAGTTCTTC
TRBD1 TRBJ2-1 few TRBV12-3/TRBV12-4 CASSLGDRVNEQFF TGTGCCAGCAGTTTAGGGGACAGGGTGAATGAGCAGTTCTTC
. TRBJ2-1 . TRBV12-3/TRBV12-4 CASSLIQGGEQFF TGTGCCAGCAGTTTAATACAGGGCGGTGAGCAGTTCTTC
. TRBJ2-7 . TRBV9 CASSVGTVHEQYF TGTGCCAGCAGCGTCGGGACGGTCCACGAGCAGTACTTC
TRBD1 TRBJ1-2 . TRBV5-1 CASSLRQGVYGYTF TGCGCCAGCAGCTTACGACAGGGGGTCTATGGCTACACCTTC
TRBD1 TRBJ2-5 . TRBV20-1 CSMTGSQETQYF TGCAGTATGACAGGGTCCCAAGAGACCCAGTACTTC
. TRBJ2-3 once TRBV7-2 CASSLAREDTQYF TGTGCCAGCAGCTTAGCCAGGGAAGATACGCAGTATTTT
. TRBJ2-5 . TRBV5-5 CASSLGDIQETQYF TGTGCCAGCAGCTTGGGGGACATCCAAGAGACCCAGTACTTC
. TRBJ2-7 . TRBV5-5 CASSSGPTYEQYF TGTGCCAGCAGCTCCGGACCAACCTACGAGCAGTACTTC
TRBD2 TRBJ2-7 . TRBV7-8 CASSPQTSGLYEQYF TGTGCCAGCAGCCCTCAGACTAGCGGGCTTTACGAGCAGTACTTC